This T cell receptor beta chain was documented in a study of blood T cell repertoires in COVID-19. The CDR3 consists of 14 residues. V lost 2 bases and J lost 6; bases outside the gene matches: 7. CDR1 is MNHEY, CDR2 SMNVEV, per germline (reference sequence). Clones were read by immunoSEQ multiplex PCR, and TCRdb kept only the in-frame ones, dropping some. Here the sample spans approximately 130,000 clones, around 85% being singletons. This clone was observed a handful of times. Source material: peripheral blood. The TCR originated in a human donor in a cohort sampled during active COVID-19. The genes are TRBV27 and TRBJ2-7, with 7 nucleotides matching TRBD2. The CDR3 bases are TGTGCCAGCAGTTTAACCGGGAGGCACCCCGAGCAGTACGTC. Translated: CASSLTGRHPEQYV.